Sequencing of this T cell receptor beta chain was carried out in a study of T-cell reconstitution after alpha-beta-depleted transplantation in children. Findings of the study overall: Expanded clones from the graft, numbering several hundred, reportedly supplied alpha-beta T cells about two months after transplant.

This clonotype was detected a few times. Its antigen is as yet unknown. J lost 3 bases, V lost 0 bases, and 12 bases had no gene match. From germline, CDR1 is MNHEY and CDR2 SVGAGI. CDR3 length: 19 amino acids. Preparation of the TCRbeta library was carried out with unique molecular identifiers. MiXCR, run by TCRdb on the PCR reads, gives a single entry per CDR3 protein. Of 300,000 to 400,000 distinct CDR3 sequences listed, roughly 16% are singletons. This material consisted of PBMCs, mostly from graft donor cells, taken 360 days after TCRalphabeta/CD19-depleted stem cell transplant. This clonotype originated in a male patient between 2 and 15 years old who had a stem cell transplant for acute lymphoblastic leukemia, so the T cells may come from the graft donor. The chain recombines TRBV6-5 with TRBJ1-4; 8 nucleotides line up with TRBD1. The CDR3 DNA reads TGTGCCAGCAGTTACTCGATTGGGGCCGGGACAGGCCCTAATGAAAAACTGTTTTTT. Translation: CASSYSIGAGTGPNEKLFF.